The next 12 T cell receptor beta chains were all read from a single sample in a study of blood T cell repertoires in COVID-19. Only in-frame clones appear in the TCRdb table, and some are missing; sequencing was by immunoSEQ multiplex PCR. The sample lists around 240,000 clones, about 90% occurring once. The source material was PBMCs or T cells enriched from blood (not recorded which). These receptor sequences come from a human donor in a cohort exposed to, infected with or recovered from COVID-19 (not recorded which). The donor label of this sample is uncertain.

The rearrangement uses TRBV9 and TRBJ1-2; 7 positions agree with TRBD1. Trimming cost V 3 bases and J 5 bases; bases outside gene matches: 10. Germline-derived CDR1 and CDR2 are SGDLS and YYNGEE. This CDR3 spans 15 amino acids. CDR3 nucleotides: TGTGCCAGCAGCGGAGACAGGGAGAAAGAATATGGCTACACCTTC. Its protein is CASSGDREKEYGYTF.

The chain uses TRBV24-1 and TRBJ1-4, with a weak D call TRBD1 (5 bases). Trimming removed 4 bases at V and 0 bases at J, with 11 bases between. The length of the CDR3 is 16 residues. The germline V gene has CDR1 KGHDR and CDR2 SFDVKD. CDR3 nucleotide sequence: TGTGCCACCAGTGAAGGGGCCTCCCCAACTAATGAAAAACTGTTTTTT. It codes for CATSEGASPTNEKLFF.

The CDR3 region is CASSFRDTCRETQYF. The CDR3 DNA reads TGTGCCAGCAGCTTCCGGGACACCTGTAGGGAGACCCAGTACTTC. The J gene is TRBJ2-5, the V gene TRBV7-3, with D possibly TRBD1 on 6 matching bases. There are 15 residues in the CDR3. Germline V gene sequence: CDR1 SGHTA, CDR2 FQGTGA. Trimming left V 3 bases short and J 5 bases short, with 16 bases between.

This chain joins TRBV7-3 and TRBJ2-3; maybe TRBD2 (5 bases). This CDR3 comprises 11 residues. Per the germline V gene, CDR1 is SGHTA and CDR2 is FQGTGA. V was shortened by 6 bases and J by 8 bases, with 9 bases between the two germline ends. CDR3 residues: CASRSRGTQYF. CDR3 nucleotides: TGTGCCAGCAGGTCCCGGGGTACGCAGTATTTT.

Here the CDR3 DNA reads TGTGCCAGCAGCCAGGGGGACAGGGGTGGTCCCACAGATACGCAGTATTTT. The encoded protein is CASSQGDRGGPTDTQYF. The chain combines TRBV4-2 with TRBJ2-3; 10 positions agree with TRBD1. Germline lookup yields CDR1 LGHNA and CDR2 YNFKEQ. The J segment lost 2 bases and the V segment lost 3 bases, leaving 8 bases of the junction unmatched. The CDR3 totals 17 residues.

This clone appeared once. V usage is TRBV29-1 and J usage is TRBJ1-2; D ambiguous. V lost 3 bases and J lost 7, with 18 bases in between. The CDR3 is made up of 14 amino acids. Germline CDR1 SQVTM, CDR2 ANQGSEA. The CDR3 here is CSVDRGRRSGGYTF. The CDR3 bases are TGCAGCGTTGATCGTGGGAGGCGGTCGGGTGGCTACACCTTC.

The CDR3 nucleotides are TGTGCCAGTAGTAGGGGGGAATCTTACGAGCAGTACTTC. It translates to CASSRGESYEQYF. The rearrangement uses TRBV19 and TRBJ2-7, with D possibly matching TRBD2 (6 bases). Between the trimmed V and J ends, which lost 4 bases and 4 bases, there was a span of 11 bases. CDR3 length equals 13 residues. Per the germline V gene, CDR1 is LNHDA and CDR2 is SQIVND (reference sequence).

The chain uses TRBV10-3 and TRBJ2-7; a possible D gene is TRBD1 (6 bases). The CDR3 runs to 13 residues. The germline V gene has CDR1 ENHRY and CDR2 SYGVKD. Trimming took off 6 bases at V and 5 bases at J, with 14 bases between the two ends. CDR3 sequence reads: CAIRADSGHEQYF. The DNA of the CDR3 is TGTGCCATCAGGGCGGACAGCGGCCACGAGCAGTACTTC.

The chain employs TRBV25-1 and TRBJ2-3, with 13 bases matching TRBD2. Trimming took 4 bases from V and 1 from J; bases not matched to a gene: 2. CDR3 length equals 16 residues. CDR1 and CDR2 from the germline V gene are MGHDK and SYGVNS. In DNA form, the CDR3 reads TGTGCCAGCAGTGGGGGGACTAGCGGGGGCACAGATACGCAGTATTTT. It is translated as CASSGGTSGGTDTQYF.

The gene calls are TRBV15 and TRBJ2-5; D possibly corresponds to TRBD2 (6 bases). The CDR3 is 16 residues long. V was trimmed by 5 bases and J by 5 bases, leaving 21 bases between them. The germline gives CDR1 LNHNV, CDR2 YYDKDF (reference sequence). CDR3 protein: CATSPRTGGSGETQYF. Here the CDR3 DNA reads TGTGCCACCAGCCCCCGTACAGGAGGGAGTGGGGAGACCCAGTACTTC.

This sequence joins TRBV7-6 and TRBJ1-1; 7 bases agree with TRBD1. The V gene end was trimmed by 6 bases and the J gene end by 7 bases; junction bases not matched to a gene: 8. This CDR3 contains 13 residues. Germline loops: CDR1 SGHVS, CDR2 FNYEAQ. CDR3 amino acids: CASSIRTGYEAFF. CDR3 nucleotide sequence: TGTGCCAGCAGTATTCGGACAGGTTATGAAGCTTTCTTT.

This sequence joins TRBV7-9 and TRBJ2-3; D is unresolved. CDR3 length: 12 amino acids. CDR1 and CDR2 from the germline V gene are SEHNR and FQNEAQ (reference sequence). The V end lost 8 bases, the J end lost 8 bases, and 14 bases lay between the germline ends. The CDR3 DNA follows: TGTGCCAGCCGAAGCCAAGAGGCTACGCAGTATTTT. It translates to CASRSQEATQYF.